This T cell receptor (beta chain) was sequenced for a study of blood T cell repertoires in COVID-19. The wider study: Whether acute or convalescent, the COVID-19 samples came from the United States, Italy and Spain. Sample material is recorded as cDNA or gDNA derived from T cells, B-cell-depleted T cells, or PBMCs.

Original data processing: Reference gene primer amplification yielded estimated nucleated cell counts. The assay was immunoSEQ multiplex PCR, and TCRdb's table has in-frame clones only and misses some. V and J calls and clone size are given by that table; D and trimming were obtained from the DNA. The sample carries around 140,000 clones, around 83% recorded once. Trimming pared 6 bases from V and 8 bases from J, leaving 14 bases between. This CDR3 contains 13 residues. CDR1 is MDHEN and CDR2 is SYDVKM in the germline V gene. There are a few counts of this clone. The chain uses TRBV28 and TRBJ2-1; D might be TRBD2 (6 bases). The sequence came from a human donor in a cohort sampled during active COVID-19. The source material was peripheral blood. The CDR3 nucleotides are TGTGCCAGCAGGGTGGGAGGAAGGGATGAGCAGTTCTTC. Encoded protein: CASRVGGRDEQFF.